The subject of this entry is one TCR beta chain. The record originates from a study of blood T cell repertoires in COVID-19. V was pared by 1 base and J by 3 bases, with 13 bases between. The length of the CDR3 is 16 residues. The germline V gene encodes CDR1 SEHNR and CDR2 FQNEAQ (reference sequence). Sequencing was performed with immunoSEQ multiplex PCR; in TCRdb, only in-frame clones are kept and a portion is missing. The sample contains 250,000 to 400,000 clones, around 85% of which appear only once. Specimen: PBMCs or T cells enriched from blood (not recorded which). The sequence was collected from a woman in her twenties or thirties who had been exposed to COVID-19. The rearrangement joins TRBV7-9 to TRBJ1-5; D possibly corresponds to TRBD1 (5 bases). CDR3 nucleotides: TGTGCCAGCAGCTTAGGGCAGGGTATCGACAATCAGCCCCAGCATTTT. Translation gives CASSLGQGIDNQPQHF.